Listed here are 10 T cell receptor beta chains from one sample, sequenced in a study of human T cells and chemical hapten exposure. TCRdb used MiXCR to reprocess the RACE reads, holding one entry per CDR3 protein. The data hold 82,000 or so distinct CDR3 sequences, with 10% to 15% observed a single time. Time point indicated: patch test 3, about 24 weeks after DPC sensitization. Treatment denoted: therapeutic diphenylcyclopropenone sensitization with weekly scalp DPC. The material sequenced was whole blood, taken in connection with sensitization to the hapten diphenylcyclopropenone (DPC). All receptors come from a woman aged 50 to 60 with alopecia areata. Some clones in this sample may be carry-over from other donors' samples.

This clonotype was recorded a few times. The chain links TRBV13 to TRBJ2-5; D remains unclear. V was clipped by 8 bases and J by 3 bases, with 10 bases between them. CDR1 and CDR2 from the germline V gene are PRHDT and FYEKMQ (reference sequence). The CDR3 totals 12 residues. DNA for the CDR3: TGTGCCAGCCCGAGCAGGAAAGAGACCCAGTACTTC. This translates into CASPSRKETQYF.

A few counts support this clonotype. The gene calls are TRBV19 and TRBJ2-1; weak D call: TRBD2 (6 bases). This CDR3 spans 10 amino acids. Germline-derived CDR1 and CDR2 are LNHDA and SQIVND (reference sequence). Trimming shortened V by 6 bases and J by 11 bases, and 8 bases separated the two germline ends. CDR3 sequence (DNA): TGTGCCAGTAGCGGGGGAAAGCAGTTCTTC. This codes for CASSGGKQFF.

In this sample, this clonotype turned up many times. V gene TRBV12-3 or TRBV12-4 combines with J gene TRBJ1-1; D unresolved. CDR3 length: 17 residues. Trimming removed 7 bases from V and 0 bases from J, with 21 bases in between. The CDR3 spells CASTKGGVLVLNTEAFF. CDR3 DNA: TGTGCCAGCACTAAAGGCGGGGTCCTGGTCCTGAACACTGAAGCTTTCTTT.

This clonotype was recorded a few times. The CDR3: CASSWSGTGNRPPLHF. CDR3 DNA: TGTGCCAGCAGCTGGTCCGGGACAGGGAATCGTCCACCCCTCCACTTT. V usage is TRBV11-2 and J usage is TRBJ1-6; 9 bases are shared with TRBD1. Germline V gene sequence: CDR1 SGHAT, CDR2 FQNNGV. Trimming at V came to 4 bases and at J to 11 bases, leaving 12 bases not matched to a gene. This CDR3 has 16 residues.

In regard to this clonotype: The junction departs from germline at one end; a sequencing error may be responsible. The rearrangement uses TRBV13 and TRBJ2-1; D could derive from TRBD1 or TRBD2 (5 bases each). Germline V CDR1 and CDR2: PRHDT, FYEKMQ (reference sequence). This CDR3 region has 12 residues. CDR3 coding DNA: TGTGCCAGCCGTGAGGGGAGCAATGATCAGTTCTTC. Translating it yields CASREGSNDQFF.

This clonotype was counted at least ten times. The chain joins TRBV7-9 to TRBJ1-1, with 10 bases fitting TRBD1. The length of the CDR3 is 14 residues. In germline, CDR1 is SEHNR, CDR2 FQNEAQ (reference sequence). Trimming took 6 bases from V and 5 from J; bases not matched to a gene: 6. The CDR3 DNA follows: TGTGCCAGCAGGGTGGGACAGGGGCGGACTGAAGCTTTCTTT. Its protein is CASRVGQGRTEAFF.

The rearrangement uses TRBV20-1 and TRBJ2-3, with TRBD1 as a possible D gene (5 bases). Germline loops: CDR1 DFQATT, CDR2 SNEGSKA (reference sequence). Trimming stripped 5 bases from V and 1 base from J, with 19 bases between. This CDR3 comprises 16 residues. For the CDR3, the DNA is TGCAGTGCTTCCTCGACAGTCCAGTACGGCACAGATACGCAGTATTTT. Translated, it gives CSASSTVQYGTDTQYF.

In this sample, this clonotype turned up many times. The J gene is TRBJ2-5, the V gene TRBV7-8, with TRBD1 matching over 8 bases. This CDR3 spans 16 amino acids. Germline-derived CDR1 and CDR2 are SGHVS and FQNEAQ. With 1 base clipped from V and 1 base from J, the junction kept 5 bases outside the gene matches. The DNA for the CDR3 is TGTGCCAGCAGCTTAGTAACAGGGGGACTCCAAGAGACCCAGTACTTC. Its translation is CASSLVTGGLQETQYF.

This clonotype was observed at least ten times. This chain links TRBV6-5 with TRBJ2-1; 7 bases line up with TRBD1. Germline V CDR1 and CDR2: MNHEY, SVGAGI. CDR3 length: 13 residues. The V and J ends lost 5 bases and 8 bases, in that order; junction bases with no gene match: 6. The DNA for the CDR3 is TGTGCCAGCAGTCAAAATAGGGGGCATGAGCAGTTCTTC. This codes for CASSQNRGHEQFF.

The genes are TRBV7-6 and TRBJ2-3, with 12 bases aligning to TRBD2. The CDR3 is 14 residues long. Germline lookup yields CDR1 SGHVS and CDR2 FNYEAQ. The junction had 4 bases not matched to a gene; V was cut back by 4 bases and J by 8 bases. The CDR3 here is CASSSRTSGVTQYF. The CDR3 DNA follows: TGTGCCAGCAGCTCGCGGACTAGCGGGGTTACGCAGTATTTT.